Following are 7 T cell receptor beta chains from one sample sequenced in a study of T cell responses to AZD1222 COVID-19 vaccine. Data came from immunoSEQ multiplex PCR; TCRdb stores just in-frame clones and leaves some out. Of approximately 130,000 clones listed, over 90% are singletons. The material sequenced was peripheral blood, taken on day 0 of AZD1222 vaccination. The origin of the receptors is an adult in good health.

The chain is built from TRBV7-2 and TRBJ2-5; 11 bases agree with TRBD2. This CDR3 has 16 residues. Trimming took 7 bases from V and 5 from J; bases not matched to a gene: 12. CDR1 and CDR2 (germline): SGHTA, FQGNSA. CDR3 region: CASTAHIAGGWETQYF. In nucleotides, the CDR3 is TGTGCCAGCACCGCTCATATAGCGGGGGGGTGGGAGACCCAGTACTTC.

This clone has just one count. The rearrangement joins TRBV27 to TRBJ1-4; D gene unclear. Between the trimmed V and J ends, which lost 1 base and 5 bases, there was a span of 11 bases. Germline V lookup: CDR1 MNHEY, CDR2 SMNVEV (reference sequence). The CDR3 is 15 residues long. DNA of the CDR3: TGTGCCAGCAGTTTATTCGGCGGTAGCAATGAAAAACTGTTTTTT. It specifies CASSLFGGSNEKLFF.

The J gene is TRBJ2-7, the V gene TRBV18, with 10 bases identical to TRBD1. This CDR3 has 14 residues. Looked up from germline, CDR1 is KGHSH and CDR2 is LQKENI. Germline trimming cut 4 bases from V and 7 bases from J; bases unmatched to any gene: 7. In nucleotides, the CDR3 is TGTGCCAGCTCACTACCGCCGGGACAGGGGGAGCAGTACTTC. Its protein product is CASSLPPGQGEQYF.

Concerning this clone: A read error may account for a junction end that differs from germline. This chain uses TRBV7-7 with TRBJ2-3; 7 nucleotides match TRBD2. The CDR3 totals 15 residues. Germline V lookup: CDR1 SSHAT, CDR2 FNYEAQ (reference sequence). In DNA, the CDR3 is TGTGCTAGCAGCTTAGGCCTAGCGGGCACAGATACGCAGTATTTT. Encoded protein: CASSLGLAGTDTQYF.

This clone was detected once. The chain is built from TRBV4-1 and TRBJ1-5; D may be TRBD1 (5 bases). Germline CDR1 MGHRA, CDR2 YSYEKL. This CDR3 is built from 15 residues. V was cut by 0 bases and J by 6 bases, with 12 bases left in between. CDR3 bases: TGCGCCAGCAGCCAAGACCGGGGGAGGGGTCAGCCCCAGCATTTT. Translating it yields CASSQDRGRGQPQHF.

The chain is built from TRBV7-9 and TRBJ2-7, with TRBD1 as a possible D gene (6 bases). The length of the CDR3 is 14 residues. V lost 5 bases and J 1 base, leaving 12 bases between the germline ends. Germline V gives CDR1 SEHNR, CDR2 FQNEAQ (reference sequence). CDR3 DNA: TGTGCCAGCAGCCCGCTGGGACATTCCTACGAGCAGTACTTC. It codes for CASSPLGHSYEQYF.

The chain links TRBV21-1 to TRBJ2-7. TRBV21-1 is described as a pseudogene. This CDR3 region has 12 residues. In nucleotides, the CDR3 is TGTGCCAGCGGGCGGAGCCCCTACGAGCAGTACTTC. It yields the protein CASGRSPYEQYF.